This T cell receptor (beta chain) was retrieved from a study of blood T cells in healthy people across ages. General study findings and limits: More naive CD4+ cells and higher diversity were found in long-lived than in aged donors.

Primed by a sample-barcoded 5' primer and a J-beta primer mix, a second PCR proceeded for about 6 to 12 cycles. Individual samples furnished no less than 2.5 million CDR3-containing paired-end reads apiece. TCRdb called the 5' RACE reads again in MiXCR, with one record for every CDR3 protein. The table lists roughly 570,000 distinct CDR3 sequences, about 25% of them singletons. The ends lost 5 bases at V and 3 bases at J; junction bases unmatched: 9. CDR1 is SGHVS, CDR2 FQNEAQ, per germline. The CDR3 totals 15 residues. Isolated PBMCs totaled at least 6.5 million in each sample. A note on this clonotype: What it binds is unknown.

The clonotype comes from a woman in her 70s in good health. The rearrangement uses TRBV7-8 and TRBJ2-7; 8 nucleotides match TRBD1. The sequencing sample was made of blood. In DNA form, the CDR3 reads TGTGCCAGCAGCCCAGGGGGCAGGGGGTACTACGAGCAGTACTTC. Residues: CASSPGGRGYYEQYF.